This entry features one T cell receptor beta chain sequence. The assay was immunoSEQ multiplex PCR, and TCRdb's table has in-frame clones only and misses some. The table has roughly 500,000 clones, 89% seen once. The CDR3 has 15 residues. CDR1 and CDR2 from the germline V gene are SGHNT and YYREEE (reference sequence). V was pared by 2 bases and J by 1 base, with 12 bases between. This sample was taken from a study of Ad26.COV2.S vaccination and SARS-CoV-2 variants. Treatment meaning: roughly 18 received Ad26.COV2.S at low or high dose, single or two shots; 5 received placebo; per-sample allocation not given. Sampling happened 63 days after the first vaccine or placebo injection. The individual, an adult aged 18-55 years, was a donor in Boston.

This TCR was sampled from a person between 18 and 59 years old who received the Ad26.COV2.S COVID-19 vaccine or a placebo. The chain carries TRBV5-4 and TRBJ1-1; a weak D match, TRBD1 (5 bases). This specimen consisted of peripheral blood, obtained in a trial of Ad26.COV2.S vaccine versus placebo. The CDR3 nucleotides read TGTGCCAGCAGCTTTACTGCACAGGAGAACACTGAAGCTTTCTTT. The encoded protein is CASSFTAQENTEAFF.